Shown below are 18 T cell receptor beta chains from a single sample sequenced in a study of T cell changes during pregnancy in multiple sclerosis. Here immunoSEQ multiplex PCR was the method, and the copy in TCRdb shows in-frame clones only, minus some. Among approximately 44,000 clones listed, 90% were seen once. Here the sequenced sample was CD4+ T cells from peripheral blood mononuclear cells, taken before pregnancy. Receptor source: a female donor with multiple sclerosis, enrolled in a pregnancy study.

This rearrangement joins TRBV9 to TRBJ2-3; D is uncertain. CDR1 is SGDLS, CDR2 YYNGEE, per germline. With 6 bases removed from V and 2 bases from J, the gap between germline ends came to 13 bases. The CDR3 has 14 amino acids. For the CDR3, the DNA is TGTGCCAGCATCTACTCGCGCTACACAGATACGCAGTATTTT. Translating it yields CASIYSRYTDTQYF.

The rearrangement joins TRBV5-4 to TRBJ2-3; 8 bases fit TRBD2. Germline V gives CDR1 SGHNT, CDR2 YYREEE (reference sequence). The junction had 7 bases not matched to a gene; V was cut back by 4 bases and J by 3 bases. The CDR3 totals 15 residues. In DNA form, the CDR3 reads TGTGCCAGCAGCCCTAGGACTAGCACGACAGATACGCAGTATTTT. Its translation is CASSPRTSTTDTQYF. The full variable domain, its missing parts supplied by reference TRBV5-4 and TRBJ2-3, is ETGVTQSPTHLIKTRGQQVTLRCSSQSGHNTVSWYQQALGQGPQFIFQYYREEENGRGNFPPRFSGLQFPNYSSELNVNALELDDSALYLCASSPRTSTTDTQYFGPGTRLTVL.

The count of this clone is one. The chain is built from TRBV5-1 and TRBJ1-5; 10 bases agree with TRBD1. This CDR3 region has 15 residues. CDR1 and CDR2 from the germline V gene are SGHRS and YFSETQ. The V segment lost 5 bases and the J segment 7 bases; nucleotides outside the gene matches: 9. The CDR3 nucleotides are TGCGCCAGCAGTCCCGGGACAGGGGATAACCAGCCCCAGCATTTT. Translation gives CASSPGTGDNQPQHF.

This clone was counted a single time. This chain's CDR3 is CASSLVAGGSYEQYF. The CDR3 coding sequence is TGCGCCAGCAGCTTGGTCGCAGGGGGCTCCTACGAGCAGTACTTC. The genes are TRBV5-1 and TRBJ2-7; 7 bases map to TRBD1. The length of the CDR3 is 15 residues. Trimming at V came to 0 bases and at J to 0 bases, leaving 3 bases not matched to a gene. The germline V gene has CDR1 SGHRS and CDR2 YFSETQ.

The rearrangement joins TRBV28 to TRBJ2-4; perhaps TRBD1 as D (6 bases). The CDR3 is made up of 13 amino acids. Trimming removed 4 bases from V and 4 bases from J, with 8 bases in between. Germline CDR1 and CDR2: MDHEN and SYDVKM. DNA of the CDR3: TGTGCCAGCAGTTCCGGACAGAAAAACATTCAGTACTTC. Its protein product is CASSSGQKNIQYF. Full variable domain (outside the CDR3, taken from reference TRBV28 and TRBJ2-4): DVKVTQSSRYLVKRTGEKVFLECVQDMDHENMFWYRQDPGLGLRLIYFSYDVKMKEKGDIPEGYSVSREKKERFSLILESASTNQTSMYLCASSSGQKNIQYFGAGTRLSVL.

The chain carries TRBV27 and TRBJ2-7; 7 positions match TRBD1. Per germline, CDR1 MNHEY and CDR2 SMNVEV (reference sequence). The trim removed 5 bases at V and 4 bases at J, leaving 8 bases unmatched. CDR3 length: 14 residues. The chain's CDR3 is CASSPQRQGYEQYF. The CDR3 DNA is TGTGCCAGCAGTCCCCAAAGACAGGGTTACGAGCAGTACTTC.

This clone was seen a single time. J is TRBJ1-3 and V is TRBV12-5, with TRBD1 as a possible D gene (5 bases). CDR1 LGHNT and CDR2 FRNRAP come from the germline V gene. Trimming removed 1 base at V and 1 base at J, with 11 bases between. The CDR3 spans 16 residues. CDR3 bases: TGTGCTAGTGGTTTGGGCCCGACAGCGTCTGGAAACACCATATATTTT. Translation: CASGLGPTASGNTIYF. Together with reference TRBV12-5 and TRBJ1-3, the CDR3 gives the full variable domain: DARVTQTPRHKVTEMGQEVTMRCQPILGHNTVFWYRQTMMQGLELLAYFRNRAPLDDSGMPKDRFSAEMPDATLATLKIQPSEPRDSAVYFCASGLGPTASGNTIYFGEGSWLTVV.

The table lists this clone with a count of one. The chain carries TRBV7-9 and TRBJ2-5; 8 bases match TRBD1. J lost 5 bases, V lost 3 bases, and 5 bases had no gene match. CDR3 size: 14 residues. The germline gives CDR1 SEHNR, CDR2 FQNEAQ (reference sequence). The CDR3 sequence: CASSLQGAGETQYF. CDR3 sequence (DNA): TGTGCCAGCAGCTTGCAGGGGGCAGGTGAGACCCAGTACTTC.

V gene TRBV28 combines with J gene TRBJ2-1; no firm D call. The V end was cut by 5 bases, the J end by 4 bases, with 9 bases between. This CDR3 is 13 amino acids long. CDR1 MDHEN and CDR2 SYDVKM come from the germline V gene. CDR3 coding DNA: TGTGCCAGCAGTCGCATTAGTTACAATGAGCAGTTCTTC. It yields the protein CASSRISYNEQFF.

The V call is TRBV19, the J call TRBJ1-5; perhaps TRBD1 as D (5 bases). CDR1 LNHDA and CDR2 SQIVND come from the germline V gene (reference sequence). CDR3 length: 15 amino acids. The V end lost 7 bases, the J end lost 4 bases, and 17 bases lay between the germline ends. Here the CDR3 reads CASTSGGVGNQPQHF. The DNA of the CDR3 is TGTGCCAGTACATCCGGGGGGGTGGGGAATCAGCCCCAGCATTTT.

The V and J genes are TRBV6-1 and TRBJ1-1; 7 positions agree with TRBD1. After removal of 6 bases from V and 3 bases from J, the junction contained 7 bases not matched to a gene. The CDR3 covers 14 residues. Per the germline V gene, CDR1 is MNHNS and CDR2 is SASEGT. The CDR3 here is CASRVTGVHTEAFF. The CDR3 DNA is TGTGCCAGCAGGGTTACAGGGGTTCACACTGAAGCTTTCTTT.

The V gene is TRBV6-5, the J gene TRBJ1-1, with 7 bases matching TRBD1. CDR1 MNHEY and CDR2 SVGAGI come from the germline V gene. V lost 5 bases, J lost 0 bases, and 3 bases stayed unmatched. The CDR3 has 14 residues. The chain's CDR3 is CASSPDRVNTEAFF. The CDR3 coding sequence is TGTGCCAGCAGTCCCGACAGGGTGAACACTGAAGCTTTCTTT.

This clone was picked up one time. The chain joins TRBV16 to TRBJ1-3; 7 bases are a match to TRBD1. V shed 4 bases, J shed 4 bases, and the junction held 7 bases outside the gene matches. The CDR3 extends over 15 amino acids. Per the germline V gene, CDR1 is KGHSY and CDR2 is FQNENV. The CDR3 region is CASSRGRTGGNTIYF. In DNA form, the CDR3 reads TGTGCCAGCAGCCGGGGGAGGACAGGCGGAAACACCATATATTTT.

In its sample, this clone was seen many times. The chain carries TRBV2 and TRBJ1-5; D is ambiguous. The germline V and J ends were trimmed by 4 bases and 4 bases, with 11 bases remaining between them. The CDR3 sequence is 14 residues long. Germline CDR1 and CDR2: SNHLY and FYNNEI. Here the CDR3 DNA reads TGTGCCAGCAGTGCTAGGCCGTTGAATCAGCCCCAGCATTTT. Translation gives CASSARPLNQPQHF.

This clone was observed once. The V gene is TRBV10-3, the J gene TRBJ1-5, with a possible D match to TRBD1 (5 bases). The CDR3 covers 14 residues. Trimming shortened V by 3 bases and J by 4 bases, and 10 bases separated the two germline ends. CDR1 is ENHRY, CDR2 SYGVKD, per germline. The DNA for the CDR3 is TGTGCCATCAGTGAATCAGGGAAGAATCAGCCCCAGCATTTT. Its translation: CAISESGKNQPQHF.

The CDR3 DNA is TGTGCCAGCTCACCAACGACAGGGCGAGGCTATGGCTACACCTTC. Protein sequence: CASSPTTGRGYGYTF. This sequence joins TRBV18 and TRBJ1-2, with 7 bases that match TRBD1. Looked up from germline, CDR1 is KGHSH and CDR2 is LQKENI. V shed 2 bases and J 4 bases; nucleotides not matched to a gene: 7. The CDR3 spans 15 residues.

Here the CDR3 DNA reads TGTGCCAGCAGCTTAGCCTTGCAGGGGTATGGCTACACCTTC. Translating it yields CASSLALQGYGYTF. The chain employs TRBV7-9 and TRBJ1-2; the D gene is possibly TRBD1 (6 bases). Between the trimmed V and J ends, which lost 0 bases and 5 bases, there was a span of 10 bases. The germline CDR1 and CDR2 sequences are SEHNR and FQNEAQ (reference sequence). The CDR3 is 14 residues long.

This CDR3 reads CASSRDRLQETQYF. CDR3 nucleotide sequence: TGTGCCAGCAGCCGGGACAGGCTCCAAGAGACCCAGTACTTC. This sequence joins TRBV7-7 and TRBJ2-5; 8 bases fit TRBD1. The CDR3 spans 14 residues. Germline assignment: CDR1 SSHAT and CDR2 FNYEAQ (reference sequence). V lost 5 bases, J lost 1 base, and 3 bases stayed unmatched.